Listed here is a single T cell receptor beta chain. Its target antigen remains unknown. No much larger clonotype is one base removed from it; base qualities were not supplied. For this chain, trimming is 2 bases at the V end and 6 bases at the J end, and the number of junction bases without a gene match is 8. Sequences SGHRS (CDR1) and YFSETQ (CDR2) are obtained from the germline V gene. From its cysteine to its phenylalanine, the CDR3 spans 15 amino acids. Just CDR3 DNA is preserved here, 45 bases in frame from base 1. This sample is drawn from a study of cytomegalovirus exposure and HLA in healthy donors (dated by TCRdb to about 2017). Regarding the complete study: An earlier analysis of roughly 610 of the donors reported 276 Gb of sequence data and 95 million to 130 million unique TCR beta sequences obtained from some 200 million T cells. An early release covering 500 to 750 HLA-typed donors comprised roughly 300 gigabases of sequencing data and tens of millions of unique TCR sequences. Of the 398 genotyped donors, roughly 85% fell in the genetic ancestry cluster associated with self-reported Caucasian donors. The study was designed to test whether signatures of past pathogen exposure could be identified by cataloging public T cell receptors. Using immunosequencing, the study profiled T cell repertoires from around 680 subjects and related those repertoires to cytomegalovirus serostatus. A separate validation cohort of approximately 130 different subjects was used in addition to the roughly 670-subject first cohort. High-throughput TCR immunosequencing, statistical association of individual TCRs with disease status, and machine learning were combined to predict cytomegalovirus infection status. To study patterns of TCR occurrence, a later analysis re-analyzed previously published TCR beta repertoires from several hundred donors and added high-resolution HLA genotyping. Rather than using new phenotypic data, the later analysis identified candidate immune exposures from TCR beta sequences and from how often those sequences occurred across donors. To decide whether each TCR beta V gene segment behaved as functional or pseudogenic, an earlier analysis of over 500 of the donors relied on high-throughput TCR beta sequencing. Donor age, sex, ethnicity and CMV serostatus were compiled together with the repertoire data. Genome-wide SNP genotypes for about 65% of the roughly 700 donors were used in a later genetic analysis, which treated that subset as a discovery cohort. Every repertoire in the discovery cohort had been generated on one and the same sequencing platform. HLA typing included class I and class II loci at four-digit resolution. Typing coverage varied by locus: roughly 620-630 donors for A, B, C, DRB1 and DQB1; 522 for DQA1; 606 for DPA1; roughly 470 for DPB1. Several DR-DQ haplotypes were handled as single units for association and clustering because linkage in the cohort was strong. Across 398 genotyped donors of the cohort, an average of about 220,000 unique TCR beta nucleotide sequences per donor were sequenced, and approximately 17% of those sequences were non-productive.

Here is what the overall study found, with its caveats: Seventeen rarely observed V segments, including chromosome 9 orphons, were excluded from the earlier analysis of almost 600 of the donors because counts were too low. Cytomegalovirus status was reported to be diagnosed by the classifier with high specificity and sensitivity in both the original and validation cohorts. Strong co-occurrence of HLA alleles, especially DR and DQ, made assigning TCR associations to individual alleles difficult. Because HLA typing was unavailable for some donors at each locus, only the typed subset was used in association tests. A later analysis associated 17,000 or so TCR beta sequences with specific HLA alleles at a false discovery rate of 0.05. In an earlier analysis of roughly 500 of the donors, most TCR beta V segments appeared in productive rearrangements about 87% or about 30% of the time, broadly matching IMGT annotations. A total of around 150 TCR beta chains were listed by the study as associated with cytomegalovirus. In a later genetic analysis, a missense DCLRE1C variant was associated with V-gene and J-gene trimming of TCR beta chains, and the association was replicated in an independent cohort. A few of the identified cytomegalovirus-associated TCR beta chains were confirmed in vitro to be specific for cytomegalovirus antigens. A group of highly shared sequence variants was considered likely to be a technical artifact of the sequencing pipeline. Compared with equally common non-associated chains, HLA-associated TCR beta chains in a later analysis were more clonally expanded and had lower generation probabilities. Immune exposure information for the cohort was limited to CMV serostatus. This cohort had only TCR beta chains sequenced, and the lack of alpha or paired-chain data limited which features could be detected. Linkage disequilibrium might explain the correlated functional status among segregating V segments, but an unknown experimental factor could not be excluded. It was suggested by the authors that the approach could potentially be generalized to other disease states and immunological phenotypes. A further reported finding was that TCR beta sequences accurately predicted the HLA-A and HLA-B alleles for most subjects in the first cohort. Some IMGT-functional V segments, including TRBV6-2 and TRBV6-3, could not be told apart with the 87-base-pair reads, so those segments were excluded. Roughly uniform sequencing depth across donors was assumed in presence/absence analyses, although this assumption may not hold. In a later analysis, the rate of TCR association differed among HLA loci, with DRB1 alleles having the most associated TCRs and HLA-C alleles having the fewest. A later genetic analysis reported fewer N-insertions in productive TCRs among donors in an Asian-associated ancestry cluster than the roughly 700-donor mean. In a later analysis, most CMV-associated TCR beta chains were found to appear HLA-restricted, with HLA associations seemingly driven largely by CMV exposure. Most TCR sequences were seen in very few donors, while some public TCRs were found in many individuals. Several of the top co-occurrence clusters appeared to be linked to parvovirus B19, influenza, CMV and Epstein-Barr virus, according to a later analysis.

Libraries were constructed by the immunoSEQ multiplex PCR assay. For the multiplex PCR, a mixture combining 60 forward primers for TCR Vbeta segments and 13 reverse primers for TCR Jbeta segments was used. A multiplex PCR assay on genomic DNA amplified the CDR3 region of rearranged TCR beta genes. The Illumina HiSeq System was used to sequence the amplified TCR beta libraries as 87-base-pair reads. The paper's data handling went like this. A later analysis tallied 75 million to 95 million unique TCR beta chains across the 600 to 700 repertoires, and approximately 11 million of those chains were shared by two or more donors. To remove PCR and sequencing errors, raw reads were error-corrected and collapsed into unique sequences using a nearest-neighbor algorithm that merged closely related sequences. CDR3 sequences were aligned to IMGT reference sequences to assign V, D and J gene segments. For a sequence to be retained, a match of at least six nucleotides was required to both a V gene segment and a J gene segment. Rearrangements were classified as productive when the CDR3 lacked stop codons and remained in frame with V and J, and all other rearrangements were classified as non-productive. CDR3 was defined by IMGT convention, running from the second conserved V-encoded cysteine to the conserved J-encoded phenylalanine. The earlier analysis of fewer than 750 of the donors excluded sequences that lacked an unambiguous match to a single V gene segment. In an earlier analysis of approximately 590 of the donors, V segments were called functional above 56.7% productive rearrangements and were called segregating when the between-donor standard deviation exceeded 5%. To diagnose cytomegalovirus status from the catalog of TCR beta chain sequences, a statistical classification framework was built. V and J gene assignment, in a later analysis, came from comparing TCR nucleotide sequences with IMGT/GENE-DB human TR gene sequences. A later analysis assigned CDR3 sequences and most-parsimonious VDJ recombination scenarios with the TCRdist pipeline. In a later analysis, every TCR beta chain was defined by the combination of its CDR3 amino acid sequence and its V-gene family, and reads without a unique V-gene family were dropped. As a way to deal with suspected cross-contamination and a sequencing artifact, a later analysis dropped 592 nucleotide sequences that were highly shared and had low generation probability. A later analysis calculated a clonal expansion index for each public chain from normalized within-repertoire ranks of inferred template counts. A later analysis computed generation probabilities with a VDJ recombination model fitted to out-of-frame rearrangements, and checked the results against IGoR. In a later analysis, hypergeometric tests were used to score TCR-TCR, TCR-HLA and TCR-CMV co-occurrence, with a repertoire-size bias correction applied to TCR pairs. To estimate false discovery rates, a later analysis permuted the HLA or CMV assignments 20 times. In a later analysis, co-occurring TCRs were grouped with DBSCAN, and TCRdist sequence similarity was added when clustering was performed within HLA-allele-positive subsets. For co-occurrence clustering, repertoires with fewer than 30,000 or more than 120,000 public chains were excluded, along with 4 to 6 repertoires with anomalous nucleotide sharing. As stored in TCRdb, this immuneACCESS dataset retains in-frame rearrangements with V and J assigned. A fraction of the clones does not appear; measured against another copy, unresolved V genes explain less than half of the discrepancy, and the remainder lacks a known reason. That table supplies the V and J calls and clone size; D and trimming were determined from the DNA. Counted in this sample were 60,000 to 85,000 clones; roughly 82% of them appeared once. The ten largest account for around 18% of the sample.

The cohort consisted of 600 or so healthy bone marrow donors. At the time of sampling, every cohort member was nominally healthy, though immune exposures that went unrecorded were likely present. The donor tested CMV seropositive and was one of the 289 seropositive cohort members. A peripheral blood sample was collected from each donor, and TCR beta sequencing was performed on peripheral blood mononuclear cells. Genomic DNA was extracted from the blood cell samples with the Qiagen DNeasy Blood Extraction Kit. This TCR was sampled from a man aged 70 or older in good health and CMV-seropositive. The sample was PBMCs. The chain uses TRBV5-1 and TRBJ2-3, with TRBD2 identical over 8 junction bases. The CDR3 has the sequence CASSFISGKGDTQYF. The DNA is TGCGCCAGCAGCTTTATTAGCGGGAAGGGGGATACGCAGTATTTT.